This T cell receptor beta chain was sequenced for a study of OX40 agonist ivuxolimab in advanced cancers. Study summary: The eligibility criteria allowed prior anti-PD-1, anti-PD-L1 or anti-CTLA-4 therapy, and 40% had some.

Clones were sequenced by immunoSEQ multiplex PCR, and TCRdb holds only the in-frame ones, with some missing. The data show some 150,000 clones, with about 93% seen just once and 1% held by the top ten. The CDR3 has 18 amino acids. CDR1 is MGHRA and CDR2 is YSYEKL in the germline V gene. Unmatched junction bases numbered 12, after V lost 1 base and J lost 4 bases. On cycle 4 day 1 and cycle 7 day 1, as well as at baseline, blood was sampled. The sequenced sample was CD4+ or CD8+ T cells sorted from blood, obtained in a trial of the OX40 agonist ivuxolimab. The clonotype was recovered from an adult with an advanced solid tumor such as melanoma, head and neck, liver or kidney cancer. V and J are TRBV4-1 and TRBJ1-5; TRBD1 agrees at 8 bases. CDR3 sequence reads: CASSQGLIRTGRNQPQHF. The DNA for the CDR3 is TGCGCCAGCAGCCAAGGATTGATCCGGACAGGGCGTAATCAGCCCCAGCATTTT.